This TCR beta chain comes out of a study of cytomegalovirus exposure and HLA in healthy donors (dated by TCRdb to the late 2010s). Regarding the research as a whole: An earlier analysis of approximately 600 of the donors reported 276 Gb of sequence data and more than 90 million unique TCR beta sequences from around 200 million T cells. Approximately 300 gigabases of sequencing data and 78 million or so unique TCR sequences were included in an early release covering roughly 600 HLA-typed donors. Of the approximately 400 genotyped donors, 81% fell in the genetic ancestry cluster associated with self-reported Caucasian donors. The study was designed to test whether signatures of past pathogen exposure could be identified by cataloging public T cell receptors. The study used immunosequencing to profile the T cell repertoires of 666 subjects and linked those repertoires to cytomegalovirus serostatus. In addition to the first cohort of hundreds of subjects, a separate validation cohort of approximately 130 different subjects was used. To predict cytomegalovirus infection status, the study combined high-throughput TCR immunosequencing, statistical association of individual TCRs with disease status, and machine learning. A later analysis re-analyzed previously published TCR beta repertoires from hundreds of donors and added high-resolution HLA genotyping to study TCR occurrence patterns. The later analysis used no new phenotypic data to find candidate immune exposures, relying instead on TCR beta sequences and their occurrence across donors. An earlier analysis of a few hundred of the donors applied high-throughput TCR beta sequencing to assess whether each TCR beta V gene segment acted as functional or pseudogenic. Alongside the repertoire data, information on donor age, sex, ethnicity and CMV serostatus was compiled. In a later genetic analysis, genome-wide SNP genotypes for about three fifths of the roughly 670 donors were used, and that subset was treated as a discovery cohort. Every discovery cohort repertoire had been produced on one sequencing platform. Class I and class II HLA loci were covered by the typing at four-digit resolution. Typing coverage differed by locus: A, B, C, DRB1 and DQB1 were typed in about 629-630 donors, DQA1 in 500 to 550, DPA1 in 600 to 610, and DPB1 in roughly 450. Four to six DR-DQ haplotypes were handled as single units for association and clustering, since linkage in the cohort was strong. Among 300 to 500 genotyped donors of the cohort, an average of approximately 240,000 unique TCR beta nucleotide sequences was sequenced per donor, of which roughly 17% were non-productive. Study-wide findings and limitations: Assigning TCR associations to individual alleles was difficult when HLA alleles, especially DR and DQ, strongly co-occurred. This cohort had only TCR beta chains sequenced, and the lack of alpha or paired-chain data limited which features could be detected. Roughly uniform sequencing depth across donors was assumed in presence/absence analyses, although this assumption may not hold. Because counts were too low, about 18 rarely observed V segments, including chromosome 9 orphons, were excluded from the earlier analysis of around 590 of the donors. A later analysis found that TCR association rates varied across HLA loci, with DRB1 alleles showing the most associated TCRs and HLA-C alleles the fewest. In the study, approximately 150 TCR beta chains were listed as associated with cytomegalovirus. Some IMGT-functional V segments, including TRBV6-2 and TRBV6-3, could not be told apart with the 87-base-pair reads, so those segments were excluded. Most CMV-associated TCR beta chains appeared to be HLA-restricted in a later analysis, and the HLA associations seemed to be driven largely by CMV exposure. In vitro tests confirmed that a few of the cytomegalovirus-associated TCR beta chains recognize cytomegalovirus antigens. At a false discovery rate of 0.05, a later analysis linked some 17,000 TCR beta sequences to specific HLA alleles. In an earlier analysis of roughly 560 of the donors, most TCR beta V segments were observed in productive rearrangements about 87% or about 30% of the time, broadly matching IMGT annotations. Because HLA typing was unavailable for some donors at each locus, only the typed subset was used in association tests. A later analysis reported that several top co-occurrence clusters appeared linked to parvovirus B19, influenza, CMV and Epstein-Barr virus. The classifier was reported to diagnose cytomegalovirus status with high specificity and sensitivity in both the original cohort and the validation cohort. Most TCR sequences were observed very rarely across donors, whereas some public TCRs were present in many individuals. A later analysis found that HLA-associated TCR beta chains were more clonally expanded and had lower generation probabilities than equally common non-associated chains. CMV serostatus was the only immune exposure information available for the cohort. A further reported finding was that TCR beta sequences accurately predicted the HLA-A and HLA-B alleles for most subjects in the first cohort. A group of highly shared sequence variants was considered likely to be a technical artifact of the sequencing pipeline. The authors suggested that the approach could potentially be generalized to other disease states and immunological phenotypes. V-gene and J-gene trimming of TCR beta chains was associated with a missense DCLRE1C variant in a later genetic analysis, and the association was replicated in an independent cohort. Correlated functional status among segregating V segments might be attributable to linkage disequilibrium, but an unknown experimental factor could not be ruled out. A later genetic analysis reported fewer N-insertions in productive TCRs among donors in an Asian-associated ancestry cluster than the roughly 720-donor mean.

The cohort consisted of 600 to 750 healthy bone marrow donors. Cohort members were all nominally healthy when sampled, although unrecorded immune exposures were likely present. The donor was CMV seropositive and was included in the group of 300 or so seropositive cohort members. A peripheral blood sample was provided by each donor, and peripheral blood mononuclear cells were used for TCR beta sequencing. The Qiagen DNeasy Blood Extraction Kit was used to extract genomic DNA from the blood cell samples. Library preparation employed the immunoSEQ multiplex PCR assay. The multiplex PCR relied on a mix of 60 forward primers for TCR Vbeta segments and 13 reverse primers for TCR Jbeta segments. Amplification of the CDR3 region of rearranged TCR beta genes was performed with a multiplex PCR assay on genomic DNA. The Illumina HiSeq System was used to sequence the amplified TCR beta libraries as 87-base-pair reads. As for how the authors treated the data: Across the 600 to 700 repertoires, a later analysis counted 80 million or so unique TCR beta chains, roughly 11 million of which were shared by at least two donors. Raw reads were error-corrected and collapsed into unique sequences with a nearest-neighbor algorithm that merged closely related sequences to remove PCR and sequencing errors. CDR3 sequences were aligned to IMGT reference sequences to assign V, D and J gene segments. For a sequence to be retained, at least a six-nucleotide match to both a V gene segment and a J gene segment was required. A rearrangement was called productive if the CDR3 had no stop codons and remained in frame with V and J, and every other rearrangement was called non-productive. CDR3 was defined by IMGT convention, running from the second conserved V-encoded cysteine to the conserved J-encoded phenylalanine. The earlier analysis of a few hundred of the donors excluded any sequence lacking an unambiguous match to a single V gene segment. An earlier analysis of almost 600 of the donors classified V segments as functional when productive rearrangements were above 56.7% and as segregating when the standard deviation between donors was above 5%. A statistical classification framework was developed to diagnose cytomegalovirus status using the catalog of TCR beta chain sequences. In a later analysis, TCR nucleotide sequences were compared against IMGT/GENE-DB human TR gene sequences so that V and J genes could be assigned. Using the TCRdist pipeline, a later analysis assigned CDR3 sequences along with most-parsimonious VDJ recombination scenarios. In a later analysis, every TCR beta chain was defined by the combination of its CDR3 amino acid sequence and its V-gene family, and reads without a unique V-gene family were dropped. In a later analysis, fewer than 650 highly shared, low-generation-probability nucleotide sequences were removed to address suspected cross-contamination and a sequencing artifact. For each public chain, a later analysis derived a clonal expansion index from normalized ranks of inferred template counts within each repertoire. In a later analysis, generation probabilities were computed with a VDJ recombination model fitted to out-of-frame rearrangements, and the resulting probabilities were checked against IGoR. In a later analysis, TCR-TCR, TCR-HLA and TCR-CMV co-occurrence was scored with hypergeometric tests, and a repertoire-size bias correction was applied to TCR pairs. To estimate false discovery rates, a later analysis permuted the HLA or CMV assignments 20 times. In a later analysis, co-occurring TCRs were grouped with DBSCAN, and TCRdist sequence similarity was added when clustering was performed within HLA-allele-positive subsets. Co-occurrence clustering excluded repertoires with fewer than 30,000 or more than 120,000 public chains, plus five with anomalous nucleotide sharing. Held by TCRdb, this immuneACCESS table contains in-frame sequences only and omits some clones. Under half of the omission traces to an unresolved V gene where checked; the cause of the rest is unknown. V and J calls and clone size follow that table, whereas D and trimming were derived from the DNA. The sample table records roughly 120,000 clones; approximately 85% of these occur just once. The ten largest clones take up around 10% of the sample.

In regard to this clone: Its antigen specificity is not known. At one end the junction does not follow the germline gene, possibly because of a read error.

The CDR3 runs 16 amino acids, cysteine and phenylalanine included. Only the CDR3 portion is preserved as DNA: 48 bases, with reading frame beginning at the first base. CDR1 is given as SEHNR and CDR2 as FQNEAQ, both from the germline V gene (reference sequence). This chain joins TRBV7-9 to TRBJ1-4, with 10 bases matching TRBD1. The receptor's source is a male donor in good health and CMV-seropositive. Sequences were obtained from PBMCs. CDR3 reads: CSSSSEPGQGPEKLFF. The DNA sequence is given as TGTTCCAGCAGCTCTGAACCGGGACAGGGGCCGGAAAAACTGTTTTTT. Beyond the CDR3, the reference TRBV7-9 and TRBJ1-4 genes provide the residues; the full variable domain reads: DTGVSQNPRHKITKRGQNVTFRCDPISEHNRLYWYRQTLGQGPEFLTYFQNEAQLEKSRLLSDRFSAERPKGSFSTLEIQRTEQGDSAMYLCSSSSEPGQGPEKLFFGSGTQLSVL.